This note documents a single T cell receptor (beta chain) sequence. What it binds is unknown. The data derive from a study of cytomegalovirus exposure and HLA in healthy donors. Background on the study: In an early release, HLA-typed donors contributed roughly 85 million unique TCR sequences.

CDR1 KGHSH and CDR2 LQKENI come from the germline V gene. The germline V and J ends were trimmed by 4 bases and 6 bases, with 18 bases remaining between them. This CDR3 is 15 amino acids long. PCR employed 60 Vbeta and 13 Jbeta primers. Measured with immunoSEQ multiplex PCR; TCRdb has only the in-frame clones, and not every one. Found here are about 210,000 clones, roughly 80% of them singletons; the top ten hold approximately 6.5%. Healthy bone marrow donors supplied every sample. General study findings and limits: Sequencing likely caused a cluster of highly shared sequence variants.

The sample comprised PBMCs. The TCR comes from a man aged 40-50 years in good health and CMV-seropositive. This chain connects TRBV18 to TRBJ1-2; D remains unclear. In DNA form, the CDR3 reads TGTGCCAGCTCACTAGACCGAGGACTTTCGGATGGCTACACCTTC. It yields the protein CASSLDRGLSDGYTF.